The entry below describes one TCR beta chain. As yet, its antigen is unknown. V gave up 6 bases and J gave up 0 bases, with 13 bases separating them. The CDR3 runs to 15 residues. Germline CDR1 and CDR2: SEHNR and FQNEAQ (reference sequence). The sample originates from a study of cytomegalovirus exposure and HLA in healthy donors. The PCR had 60 Vbeta and 13 Jbeta primers. Method: immunoSEQ multiplex PCR; TCRdb's copy keeps in-frame clones and lacks some. The sample has roughly 200,000 clones, 75% to 85% seen once. Study outcomes and limitations: Earlier analysis found most TCR beta V segments productive about 90% or about 30% of the time. Cytomegalovirus association was listed for 164 TCR beta chains.

This chain joins TRBV7-9 and TRBJ2-3; TRBD1 is a possible D gene (5 bases). Sequencing was done on a sample of PBMCs. This receptor was identified in a woman in her thirties or forties in good health and CMV-seronegative. The CDR3 reads CASRHRQTSTDTQYF. The DNA for the CDR3 is TGTGCCAGCAGACATAGACAGACCAGCACAGATACGCAGTATTTT.